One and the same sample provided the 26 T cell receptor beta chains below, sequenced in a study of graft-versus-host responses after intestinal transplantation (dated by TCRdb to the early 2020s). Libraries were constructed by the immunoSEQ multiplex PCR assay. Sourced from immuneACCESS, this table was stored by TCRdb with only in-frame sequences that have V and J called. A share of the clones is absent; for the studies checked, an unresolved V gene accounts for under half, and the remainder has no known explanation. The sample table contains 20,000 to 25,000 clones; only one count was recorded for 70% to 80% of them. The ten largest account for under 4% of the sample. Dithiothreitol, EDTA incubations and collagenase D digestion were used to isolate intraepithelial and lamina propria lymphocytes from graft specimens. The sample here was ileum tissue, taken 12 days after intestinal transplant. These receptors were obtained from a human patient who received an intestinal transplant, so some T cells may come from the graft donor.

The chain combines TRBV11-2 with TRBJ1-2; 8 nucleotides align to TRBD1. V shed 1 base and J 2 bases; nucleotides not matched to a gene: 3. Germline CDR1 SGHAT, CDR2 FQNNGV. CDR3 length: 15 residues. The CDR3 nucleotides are TGTGCCAGCAGCTTAGGGGCAGGGGGCAACTATGGCTACACCTTC. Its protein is CASSLGAGGNYGYTF.

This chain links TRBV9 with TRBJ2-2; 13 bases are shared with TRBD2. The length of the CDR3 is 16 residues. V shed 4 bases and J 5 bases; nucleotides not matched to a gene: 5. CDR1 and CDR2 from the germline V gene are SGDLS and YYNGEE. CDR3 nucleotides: TGTGCCAGCAGCATGACTAGCGGGAGGACGACCGGGGAGCTGTTTTTT. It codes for CASSMTSGRTTGELFF.

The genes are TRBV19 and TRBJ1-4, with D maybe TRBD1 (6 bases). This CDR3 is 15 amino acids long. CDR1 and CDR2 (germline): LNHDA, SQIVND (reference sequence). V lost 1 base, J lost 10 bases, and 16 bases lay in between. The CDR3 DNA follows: TGTGCCAGTAGTATAGCCGCGGGGGGCGGCGTAAAACTGTTTTTT. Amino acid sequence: CASSIAAGGGVKLFF.

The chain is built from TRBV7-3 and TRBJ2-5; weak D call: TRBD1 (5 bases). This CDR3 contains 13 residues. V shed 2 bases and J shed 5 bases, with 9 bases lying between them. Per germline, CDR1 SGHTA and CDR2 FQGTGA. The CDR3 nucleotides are TGTGCCAGCAGCTTAGGACACGGGGAGACCCAGTACTTC. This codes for CASSLGHGETQYF.

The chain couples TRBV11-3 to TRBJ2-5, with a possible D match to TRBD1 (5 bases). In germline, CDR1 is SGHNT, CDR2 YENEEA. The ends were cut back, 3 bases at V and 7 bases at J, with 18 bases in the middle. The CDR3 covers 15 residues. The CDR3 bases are TGTGCCAGCAGCTTTACAAGGGGCGAGGTGGGGACCCAGTACTTC. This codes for CASSFTRGEVGTQYF.

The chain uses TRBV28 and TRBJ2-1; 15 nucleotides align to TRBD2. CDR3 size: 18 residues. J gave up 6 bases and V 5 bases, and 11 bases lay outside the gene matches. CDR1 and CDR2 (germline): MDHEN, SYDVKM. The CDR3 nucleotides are TGTGCCAGCAGTCTACGGACTAGCGGGAGGGTTCTAGGCAATGAGCAGTTCTTC. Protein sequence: CASSLRTSGRVLGNEQFF.

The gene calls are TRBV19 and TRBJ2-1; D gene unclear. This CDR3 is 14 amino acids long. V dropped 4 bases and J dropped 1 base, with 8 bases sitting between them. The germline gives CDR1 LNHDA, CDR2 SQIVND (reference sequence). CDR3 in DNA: TGTGCCAGTAGTAATACTCCATCCTACAATGAGCAGTTCTTC. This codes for CASSNTPSYNEQFF.

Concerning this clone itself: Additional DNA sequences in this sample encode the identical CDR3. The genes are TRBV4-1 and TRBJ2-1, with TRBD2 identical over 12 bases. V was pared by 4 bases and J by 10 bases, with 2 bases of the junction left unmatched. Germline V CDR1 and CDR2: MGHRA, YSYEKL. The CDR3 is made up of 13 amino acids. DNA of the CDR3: TGCGCCAGCAGCCCCGGGACTAGCGGGGAGCAGTTCTTC. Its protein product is CASSPGTSGEQFF.

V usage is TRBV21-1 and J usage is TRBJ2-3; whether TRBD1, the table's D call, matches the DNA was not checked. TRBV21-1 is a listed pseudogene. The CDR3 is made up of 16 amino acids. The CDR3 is CASRDRGPPPTDTQYF. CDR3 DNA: TGTGCCAGCAGGGACAGGGGGCCCCCCCCCACAGATACGCAGTATTTT.

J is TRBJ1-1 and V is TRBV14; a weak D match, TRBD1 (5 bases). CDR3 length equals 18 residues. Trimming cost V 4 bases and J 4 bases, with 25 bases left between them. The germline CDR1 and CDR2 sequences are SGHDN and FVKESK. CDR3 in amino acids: CASSPLGQQAVWRTEAFF. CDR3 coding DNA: TGTGCCAGCAGCCCCCTGGGGCAGCAGGCGGTTTGGCGCACTGAAGCTTTCTTT.

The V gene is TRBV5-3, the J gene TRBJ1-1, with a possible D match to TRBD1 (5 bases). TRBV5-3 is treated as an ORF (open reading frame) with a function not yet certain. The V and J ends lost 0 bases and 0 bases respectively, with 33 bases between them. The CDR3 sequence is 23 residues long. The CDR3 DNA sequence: TGTGCCAGAAGCTTGGACCGTATGAGGGCTCGGGAGCGGGAAGGGGCCATGAACACTGAAGCTTTCTTT. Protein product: CARSLDRMRAREREGAMNTEAFF.

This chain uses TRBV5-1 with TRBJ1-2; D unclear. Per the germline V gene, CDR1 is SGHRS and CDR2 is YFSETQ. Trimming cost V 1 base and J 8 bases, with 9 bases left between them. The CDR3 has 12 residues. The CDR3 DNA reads TGCGCCAGCAGCTTGAGCGACGAGGGCTACACCTTC. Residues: CASSLSDEGYTF. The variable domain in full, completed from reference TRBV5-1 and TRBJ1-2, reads KAGVTQTPRYLIKTRGQQVTLSCSPISGHRSVSWYQQTPGQGLQFLFEYFSETQRNKGNFPGRFSGRQFSNSRSEMNVSTLELGDSALYLCASSLSDEGYTFGSGTRLTVV.

The CDR3 nucleotides read TGTGCCAGCAGCCAAGAGGAGGGGTGGAACATTCAGTACTTC. As protein: CASSQEEGWNIQYF. This sequence joins TRBV4-2 and TRBJ2-4; D perhaps matches TRBD2 (6 bases). Looked up from germline, CDR1 is LGHNA and CDR2 is YNFKEQ. V shed 0 bases and J shed 7 bases, with 10 bases lying between them. The CDR3 sequence is 14 residues long.

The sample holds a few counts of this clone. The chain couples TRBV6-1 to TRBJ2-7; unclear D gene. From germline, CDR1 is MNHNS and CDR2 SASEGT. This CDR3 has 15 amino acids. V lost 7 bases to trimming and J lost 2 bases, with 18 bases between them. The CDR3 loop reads CASIPILGRPYEQYF. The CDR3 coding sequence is TGTGCCAGCATCCCAATCTTGGGCCGCCCCTACGAGCAGTACTTC.

CDR3 DNA: TGTGCCAGCAGCGTAGTCCCGGGACAGGGGGGATATGAAGCTTTCTTT. Amino acid sequence: CASSVVPGQGGYEAFF. V gene TRBV9 combines with J gene TRBJ1-1; 11 bases line up with TRBD1. The CDR3 consists of 16 residues. V trimming: 0 bases; J trimming: 7 bases; junction bases outside the gene matches: 8. The germline gives CDR1 SGDLS, CDR2 YYNGEE.

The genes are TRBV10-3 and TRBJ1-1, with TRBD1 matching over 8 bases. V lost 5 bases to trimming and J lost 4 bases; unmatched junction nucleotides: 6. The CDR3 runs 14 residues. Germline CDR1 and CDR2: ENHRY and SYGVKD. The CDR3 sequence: CAISHATGVTEAFF. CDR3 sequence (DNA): TGTGCCATCAGTCACGCGACAGGGGTCACTGAAGCTTTCTTT.

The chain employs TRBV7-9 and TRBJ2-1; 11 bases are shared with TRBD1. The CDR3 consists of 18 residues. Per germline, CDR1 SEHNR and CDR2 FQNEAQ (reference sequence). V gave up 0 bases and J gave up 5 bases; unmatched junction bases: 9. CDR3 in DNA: TGTGCCAGCAGCTTAGCGCGGGTTGGGACAGGGGGGCACAATGAGCAGTTCTTC. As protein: CASSLARVGTGGHNEQFF.

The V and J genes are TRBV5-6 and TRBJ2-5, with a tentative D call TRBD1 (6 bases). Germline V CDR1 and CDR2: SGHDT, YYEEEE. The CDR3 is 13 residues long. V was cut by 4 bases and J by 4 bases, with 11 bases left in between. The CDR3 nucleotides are TGTGCCAGCAGCGCAACAGGGATAGAGACCCAGTACTTC. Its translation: CASSATGIETQYF.

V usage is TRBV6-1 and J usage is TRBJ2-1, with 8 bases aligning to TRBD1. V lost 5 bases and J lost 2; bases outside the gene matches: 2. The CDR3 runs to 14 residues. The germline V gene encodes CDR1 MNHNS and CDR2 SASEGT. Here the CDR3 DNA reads TGTGCCAGCAGTCCAGGGGGCCCCTACAATGAGCAGTTCTTC. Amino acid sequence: CASSPGGPYNEQFF.

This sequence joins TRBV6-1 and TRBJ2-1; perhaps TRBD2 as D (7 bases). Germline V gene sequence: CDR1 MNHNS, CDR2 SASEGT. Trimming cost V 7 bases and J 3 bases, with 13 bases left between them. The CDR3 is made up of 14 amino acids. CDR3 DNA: TGTGCCAGCATCAAGGGGGGGGACTACAATGAGCAGTTCTTC. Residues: CASIKGGDYNEQFF.

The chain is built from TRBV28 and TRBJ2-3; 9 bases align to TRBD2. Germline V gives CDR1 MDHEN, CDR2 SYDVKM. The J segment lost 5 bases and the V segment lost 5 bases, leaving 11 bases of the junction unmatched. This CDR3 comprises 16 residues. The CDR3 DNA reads TGTGCCAGCAGTCTTATAGCGGGAGAAGGACAAGATACGCAGTATTTT. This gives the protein CASSLIAGEGQDTQYF.

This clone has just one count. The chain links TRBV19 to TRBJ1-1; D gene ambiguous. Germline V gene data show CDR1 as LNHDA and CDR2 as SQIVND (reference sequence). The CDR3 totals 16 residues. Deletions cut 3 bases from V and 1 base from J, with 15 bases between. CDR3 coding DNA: TGTGCCAGTAGTATCGGCGGTCTCCGGTGGAACACTGAAGCTTTCTTT. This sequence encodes CASSIGGLRWNTEAFF.

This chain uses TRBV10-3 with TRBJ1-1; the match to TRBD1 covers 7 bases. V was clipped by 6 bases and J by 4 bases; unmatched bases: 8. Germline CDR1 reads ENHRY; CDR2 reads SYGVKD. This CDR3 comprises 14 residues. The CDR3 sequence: CAIREGAMGTEAFF. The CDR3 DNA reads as TGTGCCATCAGAGAGGGGGCGATGGGCACTGAAGCTTTCTTT.

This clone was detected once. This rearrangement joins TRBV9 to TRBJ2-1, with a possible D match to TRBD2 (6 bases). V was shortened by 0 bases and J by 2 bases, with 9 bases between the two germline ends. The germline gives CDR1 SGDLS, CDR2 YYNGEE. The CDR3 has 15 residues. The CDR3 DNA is TGTGCCAGCAGCGTAGGGGGGGACCCCTACAATGAGCAGTTCTTC. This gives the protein CASSVGGDPYNEQFF.

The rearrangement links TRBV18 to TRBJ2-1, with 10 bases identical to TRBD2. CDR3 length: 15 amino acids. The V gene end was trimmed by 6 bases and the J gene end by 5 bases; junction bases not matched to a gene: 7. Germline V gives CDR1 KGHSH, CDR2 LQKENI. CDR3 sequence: CASSSLAGTNNEQFF. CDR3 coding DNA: TGTGCCAGCTCGTCACTAGCGGGGACCAACAATGAGCAGTTCTTC.

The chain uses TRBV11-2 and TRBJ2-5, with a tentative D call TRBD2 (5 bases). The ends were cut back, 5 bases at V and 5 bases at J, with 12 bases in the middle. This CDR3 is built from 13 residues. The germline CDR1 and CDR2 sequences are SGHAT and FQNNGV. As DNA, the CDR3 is TGTGCCAGCAGCCGGGAACTAGTGGAGACCCAGTACTTC. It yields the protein CASSRELVETQYF. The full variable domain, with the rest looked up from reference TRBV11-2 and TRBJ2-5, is EAGVAQSPRYKIIEKRQSVAFWCNPISGHATLYWYQQILGQGPKLLIQFQNNGVVDDSQLPKDRFSAERLKGVDSTLKIQPAKLEDSAVYLCASSRELVETQYFGPGTRLLVL.